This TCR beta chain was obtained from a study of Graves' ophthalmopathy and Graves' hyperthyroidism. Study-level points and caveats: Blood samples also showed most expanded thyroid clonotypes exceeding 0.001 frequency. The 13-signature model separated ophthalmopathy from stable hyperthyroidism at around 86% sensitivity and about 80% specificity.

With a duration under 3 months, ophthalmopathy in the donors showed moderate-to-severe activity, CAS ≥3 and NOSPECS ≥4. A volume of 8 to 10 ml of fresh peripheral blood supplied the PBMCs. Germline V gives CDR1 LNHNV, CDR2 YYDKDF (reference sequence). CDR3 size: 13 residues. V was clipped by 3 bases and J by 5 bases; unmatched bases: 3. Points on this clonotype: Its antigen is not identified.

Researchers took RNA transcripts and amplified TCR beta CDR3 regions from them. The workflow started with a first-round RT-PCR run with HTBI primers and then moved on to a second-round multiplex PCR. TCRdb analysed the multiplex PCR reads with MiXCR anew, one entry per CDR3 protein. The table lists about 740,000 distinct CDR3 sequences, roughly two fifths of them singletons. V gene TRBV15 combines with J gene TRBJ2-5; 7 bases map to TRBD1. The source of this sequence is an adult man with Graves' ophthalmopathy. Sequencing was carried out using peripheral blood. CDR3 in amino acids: CATSRVDRETQYF. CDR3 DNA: TGTGCCACCAGCAGGGTGGACAGGGAGACCCAGTACTTC. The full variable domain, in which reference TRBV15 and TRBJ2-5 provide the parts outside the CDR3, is DAMVIQNPRYQVTQFGKPVTLSCSQTLNHNVMYWYQQKSSQAPKLLFHYYDKDFNNEADTPDNFQSRRPNTSFCFLDIRSPGLGDTAMYLCATSRVDRETQYFGPGTRLLVL.